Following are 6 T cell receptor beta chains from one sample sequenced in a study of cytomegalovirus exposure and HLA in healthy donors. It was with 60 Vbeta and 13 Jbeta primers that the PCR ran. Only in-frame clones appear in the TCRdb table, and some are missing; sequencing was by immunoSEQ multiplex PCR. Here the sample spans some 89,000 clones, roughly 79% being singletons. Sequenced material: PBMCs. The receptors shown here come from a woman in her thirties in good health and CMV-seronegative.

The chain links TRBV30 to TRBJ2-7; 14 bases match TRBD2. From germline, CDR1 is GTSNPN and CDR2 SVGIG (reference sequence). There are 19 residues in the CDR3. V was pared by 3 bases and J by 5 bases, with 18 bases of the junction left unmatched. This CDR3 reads CAWSPGGLAGDLRSDEQYF. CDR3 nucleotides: TGTGCCTGGAGCCCGGGGGGACTAGCGGGAGATCTTCGATCCGACGAGCAGTACTTC.

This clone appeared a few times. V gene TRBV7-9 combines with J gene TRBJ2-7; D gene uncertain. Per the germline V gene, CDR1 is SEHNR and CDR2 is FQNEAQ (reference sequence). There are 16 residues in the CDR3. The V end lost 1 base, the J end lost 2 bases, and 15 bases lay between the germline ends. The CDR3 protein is CASSLGEIRVPYEQYF. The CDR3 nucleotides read TGTGCCAGCAGCTTAGGTGAGATTCGGGTCCCCTACGAGCAGTACTTC. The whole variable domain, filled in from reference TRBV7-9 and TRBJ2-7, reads DTGVSQNPRHKITKRGQNVTFRCDPISEHNRLYWYRQTLGQGPEFLTYFQNEAQLEKSRLLSDRFSAERPKGSFSTLEIQRTEQGDSAMYLCASSLGEIRVPYEQYFGPGTRLTVT.

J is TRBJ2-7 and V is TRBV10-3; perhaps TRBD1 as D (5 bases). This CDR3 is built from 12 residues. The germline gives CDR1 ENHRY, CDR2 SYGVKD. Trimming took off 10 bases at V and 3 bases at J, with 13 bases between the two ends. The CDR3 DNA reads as TGTGCCAGTACGCCAGGGAACTACGAGCAGTACTTC. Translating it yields CASTPGNYEQYF.

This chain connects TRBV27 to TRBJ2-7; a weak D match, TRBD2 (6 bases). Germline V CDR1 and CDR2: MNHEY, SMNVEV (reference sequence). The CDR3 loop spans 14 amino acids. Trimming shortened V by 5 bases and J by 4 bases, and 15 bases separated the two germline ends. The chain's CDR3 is CASSPTSLGYEQYF. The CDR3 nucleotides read TGTGCCAGCAGTCCGACTAGTTTGGGGTACGAGCAGTACTTC.

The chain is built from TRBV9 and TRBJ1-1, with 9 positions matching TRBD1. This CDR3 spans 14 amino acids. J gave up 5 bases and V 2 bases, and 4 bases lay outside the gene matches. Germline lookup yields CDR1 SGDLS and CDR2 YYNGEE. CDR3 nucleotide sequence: TGTGCCAGCAGCGTCGTGACAGGGGGTACTGAAGCTTTCTTT. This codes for CASSVVTGGTEAFF.

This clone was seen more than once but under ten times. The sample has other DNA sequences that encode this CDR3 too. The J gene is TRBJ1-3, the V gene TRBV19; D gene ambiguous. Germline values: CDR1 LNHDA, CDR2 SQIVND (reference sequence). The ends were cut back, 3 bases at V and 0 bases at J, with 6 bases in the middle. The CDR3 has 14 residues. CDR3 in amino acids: CASSIRGSGNTIYF. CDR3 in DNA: TGTGCCAGTAGTATCCGAGGCTCTGGAAACACCATATATTTT.